This entry lists 26 T cell receptor beta chains sequenced from one sample in a study of T cell clones after liver transplantation. Assay: immunoSEQ multiplex PCR; the TCRdb copy retains only in-frame clones and omits some. The table records nearly 45,000 clones, around 84% of them present only once. Sequencing was performed on CD4+ T cells from blood, taken 24 months after liver transplant. These receptors were taken from a human patient who received a liver transplant. The graft donor may have contributed some T cells.

The rearrangement links TRBV2 to TRBJ2-7, with TRBD1 as a possible D gene (6 bases). Germline V CDR1 and CDR2: SNHLY, FYNNEI. The V end was cut by 4 bases, the J end by 6 bases, with 13 bases between. The length of the CDR3 is 13 residues. The CDR3 bases are TGTGCCAGCAGTGTTTCCAGGGGTGGCGAGCAGTACTTC. It yields the protein CASSVSRGGEQYF.

This clone was counted once. The V and J genes are TRBV30 and TRBJ1-5, with a weak D call TRBD1 (5 bases). V was shortened by 2 bases and J by 2 bases, with 13 bases between the two germline ends. Germline V lookup: CDR1 GTSNPN, CDR2 SVGIG (reference sequence). The CDR3 totals 15 residues. CDR3 amino acids: CAWSSQGSGNQPQHF. DNA of the CDR3: TGTGCCTGGAGTTCCCAGGGTAGTGGCAATCAGCCCCAGCATTTT.

V gene TRBV7-6 combines with J gene TRBJ1-5; D is uncertain. Germline lookup yields CDR1 SGHVS and CDR2 FNYEAQ. This CDR3 spans 13 amino acids. V lost 5 bases and J lost 4, with 9 bases in between. CDR3 sequence: CASSPQENQPQHF. DNA of the CDR3: TGTGCCAGCAGCCCTCAGGAAAATCAGCCCCAGCATTTT.

The chain uses TRBV7-2 and TRBJ2-7; D possibly corresponds to TRBD2 (5 bases). This CDR3 is 14 amino acids long. Germline assignment: CDR1 SGHTA and CDR2 FQGNSA. V lost 5 bases and J 0 bases, leaving 11 bases between the germline ends. CDR3 loop: CASSPFGSSYEQYF. The CDR3 coding sequence is TGTGCCAGCAGCCCCTTTGGGAGCTCCTACGAGCAGTACTTC. The complete variable domain, with remaining parts taken from reference TRBV7-2 and TRBJ2-7, reads GAGVSQSPSNKVTEKGKDVELRCDPISGHTALYWYRQSLGQGLEFLIYFQGNSAPDKSGLPSDRFSAERTGGSVSTLTIQRTQQEDSAVYLCASSPFGSSYEQYFGPGTRLTVT.

The CDR3 nucleotides are TGTGCCAGCACCTTTTGGCGGGGGGCAGCTAATGAAAAACTGTTTTTT. It is translated as CASTFWRGAANEKLFF. The gene calls are TRBV6-6 and TRBJ1-4, with a tentative D call TRBD1 (6 bases). Germline loops: CDR1 MNHNY, CDR2 SVGAGI (reference sequence). The CDR3 is 16 amino acids. The germline V and J ends were trimmed by 7 bases and 3 bases, with 18 bases remaining between them.

J is TRBJ1-4 and V is TRBV7-9; 7 bases match TRBD1. This CDR3 spans 14 amino acids. CDR1 SEHNR and CDR2 FQNEAQ come from the germline V gene (reference sequence). V shed 7 bases, J shed 5 bases, and the junction held 7 bases outside the gene matches. The CDR3 sequence: CASTPGQSNEKLFF. The DNA for the CDR3 is TGTGCCAGCACTCCGGGACAGTCAAATGAAAAACTGTTTTTT.

This chain links TRBV19 with TRBJ2-7, with TRBD2 matching over 7 bases. CDR1 and CDR2 from the germline V gene are LNHDA and SQIVND (reference sequence). This CDR3 region has 12 residues. J lost 7 bases, V lost 10 bases, and 10 bases had no gene match. The CDR3 coding sequence is TGTGCCACGAGGGACTACCGATGGGAGCAGTACTTC. Translation gives CATRDYRWEQYF.

This chain connects TRBV11-3 to TRBJ2-1; 7 bases fit TRBD2. The germline CDR1 and CDR2 sequences are SGHNT and YENEEA. CDR3 size: 17 residues. V dropped 5 bases and J dropped 4; count of bases not matched to a gene: 14. The CDR3 region is CASSPPGRLAAYNEQFF. CDR3 nucleotide sequence: TGTGCCAGCAGCCCCCCCGGGAGACTAGCAGCGTACAATGAGCAGTTCTTC.

V usage is TRBV7-7 and J usage is TRBJ2-5; 14 bases agree with TRBD2. The CDR3 length is 16 residues. The germline V gene has CDR1 SSHAT and CDR2 FNYEAQ (reference sequence). V lost 6 bases to trimming and J lost 5 bases; unmatched junction nucleotides: 8. The CDR3 DNA reads TGTGCCAGCAGTTCCGGGACTAGCGGGAGCCGGGAGACCCAGTACTTC. Its translation: CASSSGTSGSRETQYF.

V and J are TRBV5-1 and TRBJ2-7, with 7 bases fitting TRBD1. The CDR3 runs to 16 residues. V lost 4 bases to trimming and J lost 5 bases; unmatched junction nucleotides: 15. Germline loops: CDR1 SGHRS, CDR2 YFSETQ. In nucleotides, the CDR3 is TGCGCCAGCAGCCCTTATCCCGACAGGGTGGGGGACGAGCAGTACTTC. It translates to CASSPYPDRVGDEQYF.

V is TRBV29-1 and J is TRBJ2-7; 9 bases are a match to TRBD1. Losses at the gene ends were 5 bases for V and 2 bases for J; bases not matched to a gene: 7. The germline CDR1 and CDR2 sequences are SQVTM and ANQGSEA. The CDR3 runs to 14 residues. The CDR3 DNA reads TGCAGCGTTAACACAGGGGGCGCGCCCTACGAGCAGTACTTC. Translating it yields CSVNTGGAPYEQYF.

The CDR3 reads CASSASSGNTIYF. The CDR3, as DNA: TGTGCCAGTAGTGCCAGCTCTGGAAACACCATATATTTT. This rearrangement joins TRBV19 to TRBJ1-3; D call uncertain. Germline CDR1 LNHDA, CDR2 SQIVND (reference sequence). CDR3 length: 13 amino acids. Trimming took off 5 bases at V and 0 bases at J, with 5 bases between the two ends.

This clone appeared a few times. This chain links TRBV5-4 with TRBJ2-7, with D possibly being TRBD1 (5 bases). CDR3 length equals 13 residues. The germline CDR1 and CDR2 sequences are SGHNT and YYREEE (reference sequence). V lost 4 bases and J lost 4, with 12 bases in between. CDR3 DNA: TGTGCCAGCAGCCGGCAGGGAACTTACGAGCAGTACTTC. Residues: CASSRQGTYEQYF.

The V gene is TRBV21-1, the J gene TRBJ1-1; the table's D call of TRBD1 was not tested on the DNA. TRBV21-1 is a known pseudogene. There are 14 residues in the CDR3. This chain's CDR3 is CASSNWQVNTEAFF. The CDR3 coding sequence is TGTGCCAGCAGCAATTGGCAGGTGAACACTGAAGCTTTCTTT.

This clone was detected only a few times. CDR3 residues: CASSLSILVGTEAFF. CDR3 nucleotide sequence: TGCGCCAGCAGCTTGAGTATTTTGGTTGGAACTGAAGCTTTCTTT. V is TRBV5-1 and J is TRBJ1-1; D is unresolved. V dropped 1 base and J dropped 5 bases, with 15 bases sitting between them. Germline-derived CDR1 and CDR2 are SGHRS and YFSETQ. This CDR3 has 15 residues. Full variable domain (missing parts from reference TRBV5-1 and TRBJ1-1): KAGVTQTPRYLIKTRGQQVTLSCSPISGHRSVSWYQQTPGQGLQFLFEYFSETQRNKGNFPGRFSGRQFSNSRSEMNVSTLELGDSALYLCASSLSILVGTEAFFGQGTRLTVV.

The chain is built from TRBV2 and TRBJ1-2; TRBD1 matches 10 bases. The germline CDR1 and CDR2 sequences are SNHLY and FYNNEI. This CDR3 contains 15 residues. Trimming at V came to 6 bases and at J to 7 bases, leaving 11 bases not matched to a gene. CDR3 in amino acids: CASREYPGQGFGYTF. The CDR3, as DNA: TGTGCCAGCAGGGAGTACCCGGGACAGGGGTTTGGCTACACCTTC.

This chain links TRBV19 with TRBJ2-2; D not certain. Trimming took off 10 bases at V and 7 bases at J, with 13 bases between the two ends. The CDR3 extends over 12 amino acids. Germline lookup yields CDR1 LNHDA and CDR2 SQIVND (reference sequence). CDR3 region: CATDGYNGELFF. The CDR3 nucleotides read TGTGCCACCGACGGGTATAACGGGGAGCTGTTTTTT.

The rearrangement joins TRBV2 to TRBJ1-2, with D perhaps matching TRBD1 (6 bases). Trimming shortened V by 2 bases and J by 7 bases, and 11 bases separated the two germline ends. The CDR3 has 13 amino acids. Germline CDR1 SNHLY, CDR2 FYNNEI. CDR3 loop: CASSERGLGGYTF. The DNA of the CDR3 is TGTGCCAGCAGTGAACGGGGGCTCGGTGGCTACACCTTC.

The chain links TRBV28 to TRBJ1-2, with D perhaps TRBD1 (5 bases). Looked up from germline, CDR1 is MDHEN and CDR2 is SYDVKM. This CDR3 is 16 amino acids long. Trimming took 6 bases from V and 3 from J, leaving 20 bases between them. CDR3 amino acids: CASSPYRRQHHYGYTF. The CDR3 region has the DNA TGTGCCAGCAGCCCTTATCGCCGACAGCACCACTATGGCTACACCTTC.

The V gene is TRBV18, the J gene TRBJ1-6; D unresolved. CDR1 is KGHSH, CDR2 LQKENI, per germline. The CDR3 sequence is 14 residues long. Trimming removed 3 bases at V and 7 bases at J, with 10 bases between. This CDR3 is CASSPTSENSPLHF. The CDR3 coding sequence is TGTGCCAGCTCACCTACTAGCGAGAATTCACCCCTCCACTTT.

The rearrangement links TRBV5-8 to TRBJ2-2, with TRBD2 identical over 8 bases. CDR3 length: 15 residues. V was clipped by 1 base and J by 6 bases; unmatched bases: 5. CDR1 and CDR2 from the germline V gene are SGHTS and YDEGEE. The CDR3, as DNA: TGTGCCAGCAGCTTGCTCGGGAGGGCCTCCGGGGAGCTGTTTTTT. Its protein is CASSLLGRASGELFF.

V and J are TRBV6-5 and TRBJ1-4; TRBD1 might be the D (5 bases). V dropped 4 bases and J dropped 5 bases, with 11 bases sitting between them. Per germline, CDR1 MNHEY and CDR2 SVGAGI. The CDR3 is 14 amino acids. Here the CDR3 reads CASSFIGANEKLFF. CDR3 DNA: TGTGCCAGCAGTTTTATCGGGGCAAATGAAAAACTGTTTTTT.

The chain has TRBV28 and TRBJ1-2; possible D gene TRBD1, 6 bases. There are 14 residues in the CDR3. Trimming left V 5 bases short and J 2 bases short, with 12 bases between. Germline CDR1 MDHEN, CDR2 SYDVKM. The CDR3 here is CASSHPDRNYGYTF. Here the CDR3 DNA reads TGTGCCAGCAGTCACCCGGACAGAAACTATGGCTACACCTTC.

Note on this clone: The junction departs from the called germline gene at one end, perhaps through a read error. The chain joins TRBV7-9 to TRBJ2-1; 8 bases fit TRBD1. The CDR3 spans 11 residues. The germline V gene has CDR1 SEHNR and CDR2 FQNEAQ (reference sequence). As DNA, the CDR3 is TGTGCCAGCAGCTTCGGACAGGGCAGACTCTTC. Translation: CASSFGQGRLF.

The chain recombines TRBV6-5 with TRBJ2-4; perhaps TRBD2 as D (6 bases). The CDR3 length is 15 residues. V lost 4 bases and J lost 8, with 18 bases in between. Germline CDR1 MNHEY, CDR2 SVGAGI. CDR3: CASSSQRAWGDIQYF. The CDR3 DNA sequence: TGTGCCAGCAGTTCTCAGCGCGCGTGGGGGGACATTCAGTACTTC.

This chain links TRBV28 with TRBJ1-5; 8 bases line up with TRBD1. Germline CDR1 and CDR2: MDHEN and SYDVKM. The CDR3 sequence is 13 residues long. J gave up 6 bases and V 6 bases, and 4 bases lay outside the gene matches. The CDR3 is CASSPDRAQPQHF. The DNA for the CDR3 is TGTGCCAGCAGCCCGGACAGGGCTCAGCCCCAGCATTTT.